This T cell receptor (beta chain) appears in the sequencing data of a study of blood T cell repertoires in COVID-19. Whole-study context: The samples span acute and convalescent COVID-19 from the United States, Italy and Spain. Nucleic acid was either cDNA or gDNA, and it came from T cells, B-cell-depleted T cells, or PBMCs.

The CDR3 extends over 14 amino acids. The V end lost 6 bases, the J end lost 1 base, and 13 bases lay between the germline ends. The germline CDR1 and CDR2 sequences are SGHNT and YYREEE (reference sequence). In the authors' methods: Estimates of nucleated cell counts were drawn from the amplification of reference gene primers. The table came from immunoSEQ multiplex PCR; TCRdb's copy has only in-frame clones and leaves some out. V, J and clone size were drawn from that table, and D and trimming were deduced from the DNA. The sample shows about 180,000 clones, 80% to 90% of them seen only once. This receptor was obtained from a woman aged 70-85 years with COVID-19, enrolled during active disease. This chain joins TRBV5-4 and TRBJ1-1; TRBD1 is a possible D gene (5 bases). The sequencing input was peripheral blood. CDR3 residues: CASTEGFKNTEAFF. DNA for the CDR3: TGTGCCAGCACGGAGGGGTTTAAGAACACTGAAGCTTTCTTT.